Given below is one T cell receptor beta chain in context. Its antigen is undetermined. Within the sample, other DNA sequences also encode this same CDR3. This entry comes from a study of T cell responses to AZD1222 COVID-19 vaccine. The CDR3 has 12 residues. Germline loops: CDR1 LGHDT, CDR2 YNNKEL (reference sequence). V lost 2 bases, J lost 4 bases, and 3 bases lay in between. The table came from immunoSEQ multiplex PCR; TCRdb's copy has only in-frame clones and leaves some out. This table holds 250,000 to 300,000 clones, approximately 94% found once. Findings of the study overall: Baseline antibody screening turned up just a handful of seropositive AZD1222 recipients. The donors showed a predominance of white British ancestry and of females, with possible underestimation of clonal diversity.

Second-dose intervals near 4 or 12 weeks were combined. The V and J genes are TRBV3-1 (or the pseudogene TRBV3-2) and TRBJ2-1, with unresolved D. Sequences were derived from peripheral blood, sampled 28 days after the second AZD1222 dose. This receptor was taken from an adult who received the AZD1222 COVID-19 vaccine. CDR3 sequence: CASSQSYNEQFF. The DNA of the CDR3 is TGTGCCAGCAGCCAATCGTACAATGAGCAGTTCTTC.